Listed here are 26 T cell receptor beta chains from one sample, sequenced in a study of CD8+CD57+ T cells in acquired aplastic anemia (dated by TCRdb to the late 2010s). These reads were obtained on an Illumina HiSeq 2000. Genomic DNA served as template for TCR beta VDJ combination and CDR3 sequence profiling. TCRdb took the public reads, trimmed them with fastp at Q25, ran MiXCR for clone calling and kept in-frame beta chains. Every entry covers one CDR3 protein and lists the most common genes and DNA from its rows. The sample table contains over 150,000 distinct CDR3 sequences; only one count was recorded for roughly half of them. The biggest ten clones account for about 16% of the sample. Material for sequencing was sorted CD4+, CD8+, or CD8+CD57+ T cells (not recorded which) from PBMCs. The receptors derive from a human donor in good health, serving as a control.

V usage is TRBV7-2 and J usage is TRBJ2-7; the D is unclear. V lost 4 bases and J 4 bases, leaving 8 bases between the germline ends. CDR1 and CDR2 (germline): SGHTA, FQGNSA. This CDR3 has 12 residues. The CDR3 region is CASSWPGYEQYF. The CDR3 coding sequence is TGTGCCAGCAGCTGGCCGGGTTACGAGCAGTACTTC.

The rearrangement joins TRBV2 to TRBJ2-5; 11 bases map to TRBD1. This CDR3 comprises 14 residues. The ends lost 6 bases at V and 4 bases at J; junction bases unmatched: 4. Per the germline V gene, CDR1 is SNHLY and CDR2 is FYNNEI. The CDR3 nucleotides are TGTGCCAGCAGCGGACAGGGGGCGCGAGAGACCCAGTACTTC. Protein sequence: CASSGQGARETQYF.

The V gene is TRBV7-2, the J gene TRBJ2-7, with 9 positions matching TRBD2. Trimming at V came to 11 bases and at J to 0 bases, leaving 2 bases not matched to a gene. Germline V gene lookup returns CDR1 SGHTA and CDR2 FQGNSA. The CDR3 length is 12 residues. CDR3 coding DNA: TGTGCCGCGGGGGGGAACTCCTACGAGCAGTACTTC. It yields the protein CAAGGNSYEQYF.

This chain connects TRBV25-1 to TRBJ2-2; no reliable D call. The CDR3 sequence is 13 residues long. Between the trimmed V and J ends, which lost 5 bases and 0 bases, there was a span of 4 bases. In germline, CDR1 is MGHDK, CDR2 SYGVNS. The CDR3 sequence: CASSTPNTGELFF. The CDR3 nucleotides are TGTGCCAGCAGTACACCGAACACCGGGGAGCTGTTTTTT.

The CDR3 DNA is TGTGCCAGTAGTATGTGGGGTAGGGACGGGGAGCTGTTTTTT. It yields the protein CASSMWGRDGELFF. The genes are TRBV19 and TRBJ2-2, with D unclear. The CDR3 is 14 amino acids. Germline CDR1 is LNHDA and CDR2 is SQIVND (reference sequence). The V and J ends lost 3 bases and 7 bases respectively, with 12 bases between them.

V gene TRBV7-3 combines with J gene TRBJ1-2, with a weak D call TRBD1 (5 bases). The CDR3 is 15 amino acids. The germline CDR1 and CDR2 sequences are SGHTA and FQGTGA. V lost 1 base to trimming and J lost 8 bases, with 17 bases between them. The CDR3 nucleotides read TGTGCCAGCAGCTTAATCCCGGGCCAGGGAGAGGGCTACACCTTC. Its translation: CASSLIPGQGEGYTF.

This rearrangement joins TRBV10-3 to TRBJ1-5; 9 bases are a match to TRBD1. CDR3 length: 16 amino acids. V shed 0 bases, J shed 7 bases, and the junction held 7 bases outside the gene matches. Germline loops: CDR1 ENHRY, CDR2 SYGVKD. The CDR3 spells CAISESTGTGYQPQHF. The CDR3 DNA sequence: TGTGCCATCAGTGAGTCCACCGGGACAGGGTACCAGCCCCAGCATTTT.

The rearrangement links TRBV28 to TRBJ2-5; the D call may be TRBD1 or TRBD2 (5 bases each). V lost 7 bases to trimming and J lost 9 bases, with 18 bases between them. Germline CDR1 reads MDHEN; CDR2 reads SYDVKM. The length of the CDR3 is 13 residues. CDR3 in amino acids: CASNPPGRTAQYF. The CDR3 nucleotides are TGTGCCAGCAATCCTCCAGGGAGAACGGCCCAGTACTTC.

Turning to this clonotype: The junction differs from germline at one of its ends, possibly a read error. This sequence joins TRBV7-2 and TRBJ2-6; 7 bases align to TRBD1. CDR1 is SGHTA, CDR2 FQGNSA, per germline. The CDR3 consists of 15 residues. In nucleotides, the CDR3 is TGTGCCAGCAGCTTAGCCCTCGCCAGGGGGAGCACTGAAGCTTTC. Its translation is CASSLALARGSTEAF.

The CDR3 reads CSARGLPGNNEQYV. In DNA, the CDR3 is TGCAGTGCTAGAGGCTTGCCAGGCAACAATGAGCAGTACGTC. The chain combines TRBV20-1 with TRBJ2-7; D not certain. Germline CDR1 reads DFQATT; CDR2 reads SNEGSKA (reference sequence). The CDR3 is 14 amino acids. V lost 1 base, J lost 7 bases, and 17 bases lay in between.

V is TRBV7-6 and J is TRBJ1-6, with 7 bases aligning to TRBD1. The germline CDR1 and CDR2 sequences are SGHVS and FNYEAQ. The CDR3 has 15 amino acids. V lost 1 base and J lost 9; bases outside the gene matches: 6. CDR3 sequence: CASSLGDSISSPLHF. The CDR3 nucleotides read TGTGCCAGCAGCTTAGGGGACAGTATCTCTTCACCCCTCCACTTT.

This clonotype was seen more than once but under ten times. The genes are TRBV7-3 and TRBJ1-1; 12 bases are shared with TRBD1. This CDR3 has 17 residues. Germline V gene data show CDR1 as SGHTA and CDR2 as FQGTGA. With V trimmed by 7 bases and J by 10 bases, 19 bases remained unmatched. Here the CDR3 reads CASTQPGTGGAFATAFF. The CDR3 nucleotides are TGTGCCAGCACCCAACCCGGGACAGGGGGCGCATTTGCCACAGCTTTCTTT.

The chain employs TRBV20-1 and TRBJ2-5, with 12 bases that match TRBD2. The CDR3 length is 15 residues. Trimming cost V 5 bases and J 2 bases; bases outside gene matches: 6. Germline V gene lookup returns CDR1 DFQATT and CDR2 SNEGSKA (reference sequence). CDR3 bases: TGCAGTGCTGTCAGGACTAGCGGGGATCAAGAGACCCAGTACTTC. This gives the protein CSAVRTSGDQETQYF.

The chain couples TRBV20-1 to TRBJ1-1; perhaps TRBD1 as D (5 bases). Germline loops: CDR1 DFQATT, CDR2 SNEGSKA (reference sequence). V was trimmed by 2 bases and J by 7 bases, leaving 11 bases between them. This CDR3 is 12 amino acids long. CDR3 coding DNA: TGCAGTGCTAGATGGGGTCAGGGTGAAGCTTTCTTT. Its protein is CSARWGQGEAFF.

Only one count was recorded for this clonotype. The J gene is TRBJ1-6, the V gene TRBV4-2; no reliable D call. The germline V gene encodes CDR1 LGHNA and CDR2 YNFKEQ. Trimming pared 0 bases from V and 7 bases from J, leaving 16 bases between. CDR3 length equals 17 residues. The CDR3 is CASSQEMGPEGNSPLHF. The CDR3 DNA reads as TGTGCCAGCAGCCAAGAGATGGGCCCCGAAGGGAATTCACCCCTCCACTTT.

Details on this clonotype: A read error may account for a junction end that differs from germline. This chain links TRBV7-2 with TRBJ2-7; TRBD2 matches at 8 bases. Looked up from germline, CDR1 is SGHTA and CDR2 is FQGNSA. The length of the CDR3 is 15 residues. CDR3 sequence reads: CASSAAGGSYNEQHF. CDR3 nucleotide sequence: TGTGCCAGCAGCGCCGCGGGGGGCTCCTACAATGAGCAGCACTTC.

This clonotype was counted a few times. The chain is built from TRBV12-3 or TRBV12-4 and TRBJ1-1; D remains unclear. The V end was cut by 7 bases, the J end by 8 bases, with 14 bases between. There are 12 residues in the CDR3. The CDR3 DNA reads TGTGCCAGCACCCTGGCCACGCAGGAAGCTTTCTTT. This encodes CASTLATQEAFF.

This clonotype showed up just a few times. The rearrangement joins TRBV18 to TRBJ2-1, with a weak D call TRBD1 (5 bases). Germline lookup yields CDR1 KGHSH and CDR2 LQKENI. V shed 2 bases and J shed 9 bases, with 8 bases lying between them. This CDR3 has 12 residues. The CDR3 DNA reads as TGTGCCAGCTCACCAAGGGGTCGTGAGCAGTTCTTC. Amino acid sequence: CASSPRGREQFF.

V and J are TRBV19 and TRBJ2-3; no clear D gene. V lost 3 bases to trimming and J lost 6 bases, with 10 bases between them. This CDR3 has 13 amino acids. Germline values: CDR1 LNHDA, CDR2 SQIVND (reference sequence). The CDR3 DNA sequence: TGTGCCAGTAGTATGCTTCTGGGGGATACGCAGTATTTT. Its protein is CASSMLLGDTQYF.

The rearrangement links TRBV9 to TRBJ1-6, with a possible D match to TRBD1 (6 bases). This CDR3 contains 15 residues. CDR1 SGDLS and CDR2 YYNGEE come from the germline V gene. V lost 2 bases, J lost 6 bases, and 12 bases lay in between. This CDR3 is CASSVGTLTNSPLHF. The CDR3 bases are TGTGCCAGCAGCGTTGGGACACTGACTAATTCACCCCTCCACTTT.

This clonotype was picked up many times. The J gene is TRBJ1-5, the V gene TRBV11-3; D is undetermined. The V gene's germline CDR1 is SGHNT and CDR2 YENEEA. V lost 0 bases and J 0 bases, leaving 18 bases between the germline ends. The CDR3 sequence is 19 residues long. This CDR3 reads CASSLDLCKGLYSNQPQHF. The CDR3 coding sequence is TGTGCCAGCAGCTTAGATCTGTGTAAGGGATTGTATAGCAATCAGCCCCAGCATTTT.

The V and J genes are TRBV11-2 and TRBJ1-6; D perhaps matches TRBD1 (6 bases). Germline values: CDR1 SGHAT, CDR2 FQNNGV. The CDR3 has 14 residues. Trimming cost V 6 bases and J 14 bases, with 20 bases left between them. The CDR3 reads CASSARTVPLSLHF. The CDR3 DNA reads TGTGCCAGCAGTGCTCGGACAGTACCTTTATCCCTCCACTTT.

This clonotype has at least ten counts. The chain recombines TRBV7-9 with TRBJ1-1; no clear D gene. Germline CDR1 SEHNR, CDR2 FQNEAQ (reference sequence). The CDR3 has 12 amino acids. Between the trimmed V and J ends, which lost 3 bases and 5 bases, there was a span of 7 bases. The DNA of the CDR3 is TGTGCCAGCAGCTTCGGGGAGACTGAAGCTTTCTTT. It encodes CASSFGETEAFF. The full variable domain, its missing parts supplied by reference TRBV7-9 and TRBJ1-1, is DTGVSQNPRHKITKRGQNVTFRCDPISEHNRLYWYRQTLGQGPEFLTYFQNEAQLEKSRLLSDRFSAERPKGSFSTLEIQRTEQGDSAMYLCASSFGETEAFFGQGTRLTVV.

This clonotype was observed at least ten times. The chain employs TRBV7-2 and TRBJ1-6, with TRBD1 as a possible D gene (6 bases). The CDR3 runs 17 residues. Germline lookup yields CDR1 SGHTA and CDR2 FQGNSA. The germline V and J ends were trimmed by 0 bases and 8 bases, with 17 bases remaining between them. The CDR3 DNA is TGTGCCAGCAGCTTAGCGCTACGAGGGGGGCGCGATTCACCCCTCCACTTT. Amino acid sequence: CASSLALRGGRDSPLHF.

This chain uses TRBV30 with TRBJ2-1; D is uncertain. This CDR3 region has 13 residues. The ends were cut back, 5 bases at V and 0 bases at J, with 8 bases in the middle. CDR1 and CDR2 from the germline V gene are GTSNPN and SVGIG (reference sequence). DNA of the CDR3: TGTGCCTGGGCTAAAAGCTCCTACAATGAGCAGTTCTTC. It specifies CAWAKSSYNEQFF. The full variable domain, in which reference TRBV30 and TRBJ2-1 provide the parts outside the CDR3, is SQTIHQWPATLVQPVGSPLSLECTVEGTSNPNLYWYRQAAGRGLQLLFYSVGIGQISSEVPQNLSASRPQDRQFILSSKKLLLSDSGFYLCAWAKSSYNEQFFGPGTRLTVL.

V is TRBV7-9 and J is TRBJ1-6, with D perhaps TRBD1 (5 bases). The germline CDR1 and CDR2 sequences are SEHNR and FQNEAQ (reference sequence). V was shortened by 0 bases and J by 6 bases, with 9 bases between the two germline ends. The CDR3 sequence is 15 residues long. CDR3 protein: CASSLAGLPNSPLHF. The CDR3 DNA follows: TGTGCCAGCAGCTTAGCGGGACTCCCTAATTCACCCCTCCACTTT.